Detailed here is one TCR beta chain. This may arise from a read error, as a much more abundant clone is one base away. The study amplified TCR beta CDR3 regions using RNA transcripts. The first-round RT-PCR employed HTBI primers together with the Qiagen OneStep RT-PCR kit. A multiplex PCR was then performed as the second round. TCRdb re-called the multiplex PCR reads through MiXCR, storing one row per CDR3 protein. Here the sample spans about 700,000 distinct CDR3 sequences, 40% being singletons. This sample is drawn from a study of Graves' ophthalmopathy and Graves' hyperthyroidism. On the study more broadly: Before any treatment, peripheral blood was taken at the initial diagnosis.

Per the germline V gene, CDR1 is SQVTM and CDR2 is ANQGSEA. The CDR3 runs to 13 residues. The source is an adult man with Graves' ophthalmopathy. The chain employs TRBV29-1 and TRBJ2-5; TRBD1 aligns across 9 bases. Sequenced input: peripheral blood. The DNA of the CDR3 is TGCGGTGGTGGACAGGGGAACAAAGAGACCCAGTACTTC. Protein sequence: CGGGQGNKETQYF.